The 5 T cell receptor beta chains below come from one sample, sequenced in a study of human T cells and chemical hapten exposure. TCRdb re-analysed the RACE reads in MiXCR, keeping a single row per CDR3 protein. The profile shows about 110,000 distinct CDR3 sequences, around 10% of them singletons. Time point here: pre-sensitization, week 0. The treatment is: therapeutic diphenylcyclopropenone sensitization with weekly scalp DPC. The material sequenced was whole blood, taken in connection with sensitization to the hapten diphenylcyclopropenone (DPC). The receptors derive from a woman aged 45-60 years with alopecia areata. Some clones in this sample may be carry-over from other donors' samples.

This clonotype was detected a few times. A read error may account for a junction end that differs from germline. The chain has TRBV7-7 and TRBJ2-3, with D possibly matching TRBD1 (6 bases). CDR1 and CDR2 from the germline V gene are SSHAT and FNYEAQ (reference sequence). The CDR3 loop spans 16 amino acids. The CDR3 here is CASSLGPDSETDTQYF. The CDR3 bases are TGTGCTAGCAGCTTAGGACCGGACAGTGAGACAGATACGCAGTATTTT.

This clonotype occurred a few times. V gene TRBV7-9 combines with J gene TRBJ2-1; possible D gene TRBD2, 5 bases. Germline V CDR1 and CDR2: SEHNR, FQNEAQ (reference sequence). Trimming took 0 bases from V and 1 from J, leaving 16 bases between them. The CDR3 contains 18 residues. The CDR3 DNA reads TGTGCCAGCAGCTTAGCAGGCGGTGCGGGTATTTCCTACAATGAGCAGTTCTTC. It specifies CASSLAGGAGISYNEQFF.

This clonotype came up a few times. The chain is built from TRBV29-1 and TRBJ2-3; maybe TRBD2 (6 bases). This CDR3 spans 13 amino acids. V shed 3 bases and J shed 5 bases, with 12 bases lying between them. Germline CDR1 reads SQVTM; CDR2 reads ANQGSEA. The CDR3 DNA sequence: TGCAGCGTTGATCGCCAGGGAGGAGATACGCAGTATTTT. It specifies CSVDRQGGDTQYF.

DNA for the CDR3: TGTGCCAGCAGTTCATGGCAGGGGTCTTCGAGCAATCAGCCCCAGCATTTT. Translating it yields CASSSWQGSSSNQPQHF. The rearrangement joins TRBV28 to TRBJ1-5; maybe TRBD1 (6 bases). Germline V CDR1 and CDR2: MDHEN, SYDVKM. This CDR3 has 17 amino acids. The germline V and J ends were trimmed by 4 bases and 1 base, with 17 bases remaining between them. Full variable domain (missing parts from reference TRBV28 and TRBJ1-5): DVKVTQSSRYLVKRTGEKVFLECVQDMDHENMFWYRQDPGLGLRLIYFSYDVKMKEKGDIPEGYSVSREKKERFSLILESASTNQTSMYLCASSSWQGSSSNQPQHFGDGTRLSIL.

This clonotype appeared a few times. CDR3 sequence reads: CASSSQLLAGGSDTQYF. The CDR3 nucleotides read TGTGCCAGCAGCTCTCAATTACTAGCGGGGGGGTCAGATACGCAGTATTTT. V usage is TRBV11-2 and J usage is TRBJ2-3; 13 bases fit TRBD2. The germline CDR1 and CDR2 sequences are SGHAT and FQNNGV. This CDR3 contains 17 residues. V lost 4 bases to trimming and J lost 4 bases; unmatched junction nucleotides: 8.